These 16 T cell receptor beta chains came from one sample sequenced in a study of Graves' ophthalmopathy and Graves' hyperthyroidism. Transcripts of RNA were the source for amplifying TCR beta CDR3 regions. A first-round RT-PCR used HTBI primers, followed by a second-round multiplex PCR. TCRdb passed the multiplex PCR reads through MiXCR, listing each CDR3 protein once. The sample carries hundreds of thousands of distinct CDR3 sequences, about 21% recorded once. Sequencing was performed on peripheral blood. These receptors came from a woman aged 18-35 years with stable Graves' hyperthyroidism.

The chain recombines TRBV6-5 with TRBJ2-5, with TRBD2 as a possible D gene (6 bases). CDR1 is MNHEY and CDR2 is SVGAGI in the germline V gene. The V and J ends lost 7 bases and 5 bases respectively, with 11 bases between them. This CDR3 region has 12 residues. In DNA, the CDR3 is TGTGCCAGCACGTCGGGAGTGGAGACCCAGTACTTC. It specifies CASTSGVETQYF.

CDR3 sequence: CASSSSRSNQPQHF. The CDR3 DNA follows: TGTGCCAGCAGCTCCTCACGGAGCAATCAGCCCCAGCATTTT. The chain combines TRBV7-8 with TRBJ1-5; D remains ambiguous. Germline lookup yields CDR1 SGHVS and CDR2 FQNEAQ. CDR3 size: 14 residues. The V end lost 4 bases, the J end lost 1 base, and 8 bases lay between the germline ends.

The chain is built from TRBV19 and TRBJ2-5, with 7 nucleotides matching TRBD1. The CDR3 sequence is 14 residues long. The V and J ends lost 1 base and 5 bases, in that order; junction bases with no gene match: 4. Germline CDR1 LNHDA, CDR2 SQIVND (reference sequence). CDR3 DNA sequence: TGTGCCAGTAGTATAGGGACAGGAAGGGAGACCCAGTACTTC. Protein sequence: CASSIGTGRETQYF.

This clonotype has at least ten counts. The V and J genes are TRBV24-1 and TRBJ2-5; possible D gene TRBD2, 6 bases. Germline values: CDR1 KGHDR, CDR2 SFDVKD. This CDR3 comprises 14 residues. V dropped 3 bases and J dropped 5 bases, with 12 bases sitting between them. This CDR3 reads CATSDAGTSETQYF. For the CDR3, the DNA is TGTGCCACCAGTGATGCTGGGACTTCGGAGACCCAGTACTTC.

This clonotype has just a few counts. This chain connects TRBV20-1 to TRBJ2-5, with 10 bases fitting TRBD2. The J call may be faulty, since TRBJ2-7 better matches the DNA end. Germline V gene data show CDR1 as DFQATT and CDR2 as SNEGSKA (reference sequence). CDR3 length equals 13 residues. CDR3 nucleotide sequence: TGCAGTGCTCGTCTAGCGGGAGACTACGAGCAGTACTTC. Its protein product is CSARLAGDYEQYF.

This clonotype was recorded at least ten times. V is TRBV12-3 or TRBV12-4 and J is TRBJ1-6; D might be TRBD1 (5 bases). The CDR3 consists of 16 residues. V lost 6 bases, J lost 6 bases, and 18 bases lay in between. CDR3 coding DNA: TGTGCCAGCAGAGCCGTAACAGGAGGGGTTAATTCACCCCTCCACTTT. Protein product: CASRAVTGGVNSPLHF.

This clonotype was seen repeatedly, ten times or more. Germline is not matched at one junction end, which may reflect a read error. The chain uses TRBV12-3 or TRBV12-4 and TRBJ2-4; the match to TRBD2 covers 13 bases. The CDR3 extends over 17 amino acids. CDR3 region: CASSPGTSGNAKNIKYF. CDR3 nucleotide sequence: TGTGCCAGCAGTCCCGGGACTAGCGGGAATGCCAAAAACATTAAGTACTTC.

This sequence joins TRBV13 and TRBJ1-1, with D perhaps matching TRBD1 (5 bases). Germline loops: CDR1 PRHDT, CDR2 FYEKMQ (reference sequence). This CDR3 comprises 14 residues. V gave up 3 bases and J gave up 3 bases, with 11 bases separating them. The CDR3: CASSLGTPYTEAFF. The CDR3 bases are TGTGCCAGCAGCTTGGGGACCCCCTACACTGAAGCTTTCTTT.

In the case of this clonotype: A much larger clone is a single base away; this may be a read error. This chain joins TRBV30 and TRBJ2-2, with D perhaps matching TRBD1 (5 bases). The CDR3 is 12 amino acids. Germline V gives CDR1 GTSNPN, CDR2 SVGIG (reference sequence). Here the CDR3 reads CWGRVNTGELFF. CDR3 bases: TGTTGGGGCAGGGTGAACACCGGGGAGCTGTTTTTT.

On this clonotype itself: A much larger clone differs by one base, so this may be a read error. This rearrangement joins TRBV6-5 to TRBJ2-5; D remains unclear. Germline lookup yields CDR1 MNHEY and CDR2 SVGAGI. The CDR3 length is 13 residues. CDR3 DNA sequence: TGTGCCAGCAGTTACTCTCGGTTGGAGACCCAGGACTTC. Residues: CASSYSRLETQDF.

This clonotype came up a few times. The junction does not match germline at one end; this may be a read error. The rearrangement links TRBV6-2 or TRBV6-3 to TRBJ2-4; D is ambiguous. This CDR3 is built from 15 residues. Germline V gives CDR1 MNHEY, CDR2 SVGEGT. The CDR3 spells CASSSGLLAKNIKYF. CDR3 nucleotides: TGTGCCAGCAGTTCGGGTCTTTTAGCCAAAAACATTAAGTACTTC.

This clonotype has at least ten counts. The chain uses TRBV2 and TRBJ2-7; tentatively, D is TRBD1 or TRBD2 (6 bases each). V was clipped by 9 bases and J by 5 bases, with 23 bases between them. In germline, CDR1 is SNHLY, CDR2 FYNNEI. CDR3 size: 15 residues. Here the CDR3 reads CASILGGAGDNEQYF. CDR3 DNA: TGTGCCAGTATCCTTGGAGGGGCAGGGGACAACGAGCAGTACTTC.

This clonotype has a count of ten or more. This chain joins TRBV6-1 and TRBJ2-6; D gene ambiguous. CDR1 and CDR2 (germline): MNHNS, SASEGT. CDR3 size: 11 residues. Trimming took 8 bases from V and 8 from J, leaving 7 bases between them. CDR3 region: CASRLSNVLTF. Written as DNA, the CDR3 is TGTGCCAGCCGGTTATCCAACGTCCTGACTTTC.

To note about this clonotype: A much more abundant neighbour one base away suggests this may be a read error. Since the CDR3 does not end with the conserved phenylalanine or tryptophan, this likely comes from a read error. V is TRBV18 and J is TRBJ1-5, with TRBD1 identical over 11 bases. This CDR3 comprises 15 residues. Germline V lookup: CDR1 KGHSH, CDR2 LQKENI. J was trimmed by 7 bases and V by 3 bases; bases with no gene match: 5. CDR3 in amino acids: CASSPGTGGIQPQHL. Here the CDR3 DNA reads TGTGCCAGCTCACCCGGGACAGGGGGGATCCAGCCCCAGCATTTG.

At least ten counts were recorded for this clonotype. This chain connects TRBV30 to TRBJ1-1, with unresolved D. The germline gives CDR1 GTSNPN, CDR2 SVGIG (reference sequence). This CDR3 region has 14 residues. Trimming pared 5 bases from V and 5 bases from J, leaving 18 bases between. The CDR3 spells CAWGLPRSGTEAFF. Here the CDR3 DNA reads TGTGCCTGGGGTCTCCCCCGCAGCGGGACTGAAGCTTTCTTT.

This clonotype was seen many times. The chain has TRBV6-5 and TRBJ2-7; 10 bases align to TRBD1. J lost 3 bases, V lost 8 bases, and 7 bases had no gene match. CDR3 length equals 14 residues. Germline-derived CDR1 and CDR2 are MNHEY and SVGAGI. CDR3 protein: CASFQTGGGYEQYF. The DNA for the CDR3 is TGTGCCAGCTTCCAGACAGGGGGCGGCTACGAGCAGTACTTC.